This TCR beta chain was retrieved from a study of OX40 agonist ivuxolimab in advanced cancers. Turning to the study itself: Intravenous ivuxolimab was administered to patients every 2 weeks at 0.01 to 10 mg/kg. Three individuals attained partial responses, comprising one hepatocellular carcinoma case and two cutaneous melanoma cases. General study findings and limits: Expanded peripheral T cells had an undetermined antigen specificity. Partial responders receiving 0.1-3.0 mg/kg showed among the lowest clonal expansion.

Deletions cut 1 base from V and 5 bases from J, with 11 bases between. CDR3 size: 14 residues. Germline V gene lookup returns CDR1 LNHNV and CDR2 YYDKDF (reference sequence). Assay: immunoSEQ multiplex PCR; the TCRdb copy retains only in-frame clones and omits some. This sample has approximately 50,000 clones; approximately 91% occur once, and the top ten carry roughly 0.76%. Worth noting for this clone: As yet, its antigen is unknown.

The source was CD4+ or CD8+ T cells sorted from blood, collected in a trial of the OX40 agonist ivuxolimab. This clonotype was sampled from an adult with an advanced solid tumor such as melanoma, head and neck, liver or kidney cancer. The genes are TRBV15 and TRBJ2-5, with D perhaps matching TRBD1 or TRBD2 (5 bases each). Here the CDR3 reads CATSRAGEGETQYF. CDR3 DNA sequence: TGTGCCACCAGCAGAGCCGGCGAGGGGGAGACCCAGTACTTC.